A single sample gave rise to the 2 T cell receptor beta chains below, sequenced in a study of shared clonotypes between healthy human individuals. Here immunoSEQ multiplex PCR was the method, and the copy in TCRdb shows in-frame clones only, minus some. The table records around 940,000 clones, approximately 76% of them present only once. Specimen: memory CD4+ T cells sorted from blood. This sample's subset: CD45RA-negative fraction. Receptors originate from a man between 18 and 35 years old in good health.

The rearrangement uses TRBV2 and TRBJ2-7, with D possibly being TRBD1 or TRBD2 (5 bases each). Looked up from germline, CDR1 is SNHLY and CDR2 is FYNNEI. The CDR3 has 16 amino acids. V shed 8 bases and J shed 0 bases, with 20 bases lying between them. Written as DNA, the CDR3 is TGTGCCAGCCTCCAGCCCGGGACCTCGAGCTCCTACGAGCAGTACTTC. This sequence encodes CASLQPGTSSSYEQYF.

This clone was seen a handful of times. The V and J genes are TRBV5-1 and TRBJ1-6; TRBD1 is a possible D gene (6 bases). V lost 0 bases and J lost 7, with 17 bases in between. CDR3 length equals 17 residues. The germline V gene encodes CDR1 SGHRS and CDR2 YFSETQ. CDR3 region: CASSLEVGGWGNSPLHF. CDR3 nucleotides: TGCGCCAGCAGCTTGGAGGTTGGGGGCTGGGGGAATTCACCCCTCCACTTT.